The 8 T cell receptor beta chains reported below all come from one sample, sequenced in a study of blood T cell repertoires in COVID-19. The repertoire was sequenced with immunoSEQ multiplex PCR; TCRdb's copy has only in-frame clones and lacks some. The profile shows 250,000 to 300,000 clones, over 80% of them singletons. The source material was peripheral blood. These receptors were collected from a man aged 55 to 69 who had recovered from COVID-19.

The chain joins TRBV5-1 to TRBJ2-3; 14 bases match TRBD2. The trim removed 3 bases at V and 1 base at J, leaving 16 bases unmatched. CDR3 length: 21 amino acids. Germline CDR1 and CDR2: SGHRS and YFSETQ. The chain's CDR3 is CASSSASTGTSGRLGTDTQYF. The CDR3 bases are TGCGCCAGCAGCTCAGCTTCAACCGGGACTAGCGGGAGACTTGGCACAGATACGCAGTATTTT.

The rearrangement joins TRBV29-1 to TRBJ1-4; tentatively, D is TRBD1 (5 bases). CDR3 size: 15 residues. The V end lost 6 bases, the J end lost 3 bases, and 17 bases lay between the germline ends. CDR1 and CDR2 from the germline V gene are SQVTM and ANQGSEA. The DNA for the CDR3 is TGCAGCGTCGGCCCCGGGGGAGGGCCTAATGAAAAACTGTTTTTT. This gives the protein CSVGPGGGPNEKLFF.

The CDR3 region has the DNA TGTGCCAGTAGTATGGTCAGGGCCACCGGGGAGCTGTTTTTT. It specifies CASSMVRATGELFF. The V call is TRBV19, the J call TRBJ2-2; possible D gene TRBD1, 5 bases. The ends were cut back, 3 bases at V and 4 bases at J, with 9 bases in the middle. Germline V gives CDR1 LNHDA, CDR2 SQIVND (reference sequence). The CDR3 extends over 14 amino acids.

This clone was seen only once. The chain has TRBV24-1 and TRBJ2-1, with 9 nucleotides matching TRBD2. The V and J ends lost 4 bases and 2 bases, in that order; junction bases with no gene match: 5. The CDR3 runs to 16 residues. From germline, CDR1 is KGHDR and CDR2 SFDVKD. DNA for the CDR3: TGTGCCACCAGTGACCAGCTAGCGGGGACCTACAATGAGCAGTTCTTC. As protein: CATSDQLAGTYNEQFF.

This clone has more than one count but fewer than ten. The V call is TRBV18, the J call TRBJ2-7; 11 bases are a match to TRBD1. The CDR3 sequence is 14 residues long. J was trimmed by 6 bases and V by 2 bases; bases with no gene match: 3. CDR1 and CDR2 from the germline V gene are KGHSH and LQKENI. The CDR3 loop reads CASSPGQGAVEQYF. The CDR3 coding sequence is TGTGCCAGCTCACCAGGACAGGGGGCGGTCGAGCAGTACTTC.

The J gene is TRBJ2-5, the V gene TRBV18, with D possibly matching TRBD1 (6 bases). There are 15 residues in the CDR3. Germline-derived CDR1 and CDR2 are KGHSH and LQKENI. V dropped 2 bases and J dropped 1 base, with 11 bases sitting between them. As DNA, the CDR3 is TGTGCCAGCTCACCAAGTTGGGGGCCCCAAGAGACCCAGTACTTC. It codes for CASSPSWGPQETQYF.

This chain links TRBV28 with TRBJ2-1; D might be TRBD2 (6 bases). This CDR3 comprises 15 residues. Trimming stripped 6 bases from V and 0 bases from J, with 12 bases between. CDR1 is MDHEN and CDR2 is SYDVKM in the germline V gene. CDR3 bases: TGTGCCAGCAGGATCGGGGGAAGCTCCTACAATGAGCAGTTCTTC. Protein sequence: CASRIGGSSYNEQFF.

The chain has TRBV6-5 and TRBJ1-2, with TRBD1 matching over 10 bases. CDR3 length: 15 residues. Trimming removed 5 bases from V and 8 bases from J; junction bases left unmatched: 11. Germline values: CDR1 MNHEY, CDR2 SVGAGI. The CDR3 sequence is CASSITGTGAGGYTF. The CDR3 nucleotides read TGTGCCAGCAGTATTACCGGGACAGGGGCAGGGGGCTACACCTTC.